What follows is one T cell receptor beta chain and its context. Its antigen remains unidentified. Method: immunoSEQ multiplex PCR; TCRdb's copy keeps in-frame clones and lacks some. The sample carries approximately 73,000 clones, approximately 96% recorded once. The donors were in the roughly 130-subject validation cohort, distinct from the approximately 610-subject first cohort. CDR1 MDHEN and CDR2 SYDVKM come from the germline V gene. Losses at the gene ends were 6 bases for V and 4 bases for J; bases not matched to a gene: 6. This CDR3 has 14 residues. This sample is drawn from a study of cytomegalovirus exposure and HLA in healthy donors. Study results and caveats: Subsequent analysis found a tendency for first-cohort TCR clusters to co-occur within the 120 or so validation repertoires. Investigators reported some 150 TCR beta chains as tied to cytomegalovirus.

The specimen was PBMCs. This sequence originates from a man younger than 35 in good health and CMV-seronegative. The chain uses TRBV28 and TRBJ1-2; 9 positions match TRBD1. CDR3 loop: CASSPRTGVYGYTF. The CDR3 nucleotides read TGTGCCAGCAGCCCCCGGACAGGGGTCTATGGCTACACCTTC.